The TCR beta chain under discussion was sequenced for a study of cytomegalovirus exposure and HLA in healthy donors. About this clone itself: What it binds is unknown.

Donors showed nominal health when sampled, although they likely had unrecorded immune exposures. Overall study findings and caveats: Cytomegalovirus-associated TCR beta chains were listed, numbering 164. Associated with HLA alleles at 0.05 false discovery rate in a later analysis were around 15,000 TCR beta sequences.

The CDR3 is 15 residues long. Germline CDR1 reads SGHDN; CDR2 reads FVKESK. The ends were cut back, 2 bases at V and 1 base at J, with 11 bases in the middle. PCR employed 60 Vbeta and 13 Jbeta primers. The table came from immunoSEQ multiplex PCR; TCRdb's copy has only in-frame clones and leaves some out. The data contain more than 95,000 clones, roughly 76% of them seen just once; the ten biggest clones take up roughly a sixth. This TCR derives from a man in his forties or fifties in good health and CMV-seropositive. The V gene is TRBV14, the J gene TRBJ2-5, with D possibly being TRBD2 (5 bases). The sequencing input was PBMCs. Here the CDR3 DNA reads TGTGCCAGCAGCCAAAGGAGGACTTTCCAAGAGACCCAGTACTTC. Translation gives CASSQRRTFQETQYF.